These 10 T cell receptor beta chains came from one sample sequenced in a study of blood T cells in healthy people across ages. It was with a sample-barcoded 5' primer and a J-beta primer mix that a second PCR of about 6 to 12 cycles was run. TCRdb reanalysed the 5' RACE reads using MiXCR and keeps one entry per CDR3 protein. This table holds about 1.7 million distinct CDR3 sequences, approximately 28% found once. The source material was blood. Every receptor here comes from a woman aged 30 to 39 in good health.

This clonotype has a count of ten or more. This CDR3 reads CSVKLEVGGPYNEQFF. The CDR3 DNA is TGCAGCGTTAAGTTAGAGGTCGGGGGGCCCTACAATGAGCAGTTCTTC. The J gene is TRBJ2-1, the V gene TRBV29-1, with a weak D call TRBD2 (7 bases). This CDR3 has 16 amino acids. The V end was cut by 5 bases, the J end by 2 bases, with 19 bases between. Germline V gene sequence: CDR1 SQVTM, CDR2 ANQGSEA.

There are a few counts of this clonotype. The J gene is TRBJ1-5, the V gene TRBV28; D perhaps matches TRBD1 (6 bases). The CDR3 length is 13 residues. The germline V gene encodes CDR1 MDHEN and CDR2 SYDVKM. V lost 9 bases, J lost 4 bases, and 13 bases lay in between. CDR3 protein: CASIQGYNQPQHF. The CDR3 DNA sequence: TGTGCCAGTATACAGGGATATAATCAGCCCCAGCATTTT.

This clonotype has just a few counts. This chain uses TRBV7-2 with TRBJ2-3, with TRBD1 matching over 7 bases. CDR3 length: 15 amino acids. The germline V gene has CDR1 SGHTA and CDR2 FQGNSA. Trimming removed 4 bases from V and 3 bases from J; junction bases left unmatched: 7. DNA for the CDR3: TGTGCCAGCAGCTGGGACAGTGGTATAACAGATACGCAGTATTTT. Translating it yields CASSWDSGITDTQYF.

This clonotype has only a few counts. The chain links TRBV5-1 to TRBJ2-3, with unresolved D. The CDR3 has 14 amino acids. The germline gives CDR1 SGHRS, CDR2 YFSETQ. Between the trimmed V and J ends, which lost 4 bases and 2 bases, there was a span of 11 bases. The CDR3 DNA follows: TGCGCCAGCAGCCAAGATTCGACCACAGATACGCAGTATTTT. Its translation is CASSQDSTTDTQYF.

There are many counts of this clonotype. The rearrangement links TRBV7-2 to TRBJ2-1; D ambiguous. V shed 2 bases and J shed 3 bases, with 11 bases lying between them. The CDR3 totals 15 residues. The germline V gene encodes CDR1 SGHTA and CDR2 FQGNSA. The DNA for the CDR3 is TGTGCCAGCAGCTTACCCCAATTAAACTACAATGAGCAGTTCTTC. Its translation: CASSLPQLNYNEQFF.

This clonotype was seen a handful of times. The chain combines TRBV5-6 with TRBJ2-3; 11 positions match TRBD2. CDR3 length equals 15 residues. Germline CDR1 reads SGHDT; CDR2 reads YYEEEE. V gave up 7 bases and J gave up 4 bases; unmatched junction bases: 8. In nucleotides, the CDR3 is TGTGCCAGCGCCACGCGACTAGCGGGATCAGATACGCAGTATTTT. Its protein is CASATRLAGSDTQYF.

The table lists this clonotype with a few counts. The genes are TRBV11-2 and TRBJ2-4; D might be TRBD2 (5 bases). The closer fit of TRBJ2-7 to the DNA end suggests the J call may be wrong. The CDR3 totals 14 residues. In germline, CDR1 is SGHAT, CDR2 FQNNGV. CDR3 protein: CASSLGAGYYEQYF. DNA for the CDR3: TGTGCCAGCAGCTTAGGGGCGGGCTACTACGAGCAGTACTTC.

The rearrangement joins TRBV7-3 to TRBJ2-3; 9 bases are a match to TRBD2. The CDR3 is made up of 13 amino acids. Germline V CDR1 and CDR2: SGHTA, FQGTGA. J was trimmed by 10 bases and V by 5 bases; bases with no gene match: 7. The DNA for the CDR3 is TGTGCCAGCAGCACCGGGACTAGCCCTGCGCAGTATTTT. Encoded protein: CASSTGTSPAQYF.

This chain joins TRBV16 and TRBJ1-2; perhaps TRBD1 as D (6 bases). The germline V gene has CDR1 KGHSY and CDR2 FQNENV. V lost 5 bases and J lost 2, with 15 bases in between. The CDR3 has 15 amino acids. The CDR3 DNA reads TGTGCCAGCAGCATTAACAGGGTGGCAAACTATGGCTACACCTTC. Translating gives CASSINRVANYGYTF.

Ten or more counts support this clonotype. CDR3: CASSLVGQGREQFF. The CDR3 DNA reads TGTGCCAGCAGTTTAGTGGGACAGGGCCGTGAGCAGTTCTTC. This sequence joins TRBV12-3 or TRBV12-4 and TRBJ2-1; 9 bases align to TRBD1. The CDR3 has 14 amino acids. The V and J ends lost 1 base and 9 bases, in that order; junction bases with no gene match: 4.